This paragraph covers one T cell receptor (beta chain) sequence. No antigen is known for it. This sample stems from a study of CD8 T cells in Susac syndrome. Findings of the study overall: The TCR sequencing and HLA analysis in the study involved a relatively small number of individuals, as the study acknowledged.

Trimming took 0 bases from V and 0 from J, leaving 7 bases between them. The germline CDR1 and CDR2 sequences are SGHRS and YFSETQ. This CDR3 is 14 amino acids long. Random hexamers were used to reverse transcribe an amount of roughly 0.45 to 1 ug RNA. The authors amplified TCR beta CDR3 across 54 Vbeta and 13 Jbeta using immunoSEQ multiplex PCR. TCRdb redid the calling of the immunoSEQ multiplex PCR reads with MiXCR, one entry per CDR3 protein. The sample includes 160,000 or so distinct CDR3 sequences, 85% to 95% seen only once; the top ten take around 0.21%. From blood CD8+ and CD4+ T cells, TCR beta sequences were generated.

V gene TRBV5-1 combines with J gene TRBJ2-7; the D gene is possibly TRBD2 (6 bases). The sequenced sample consisted of CD8+ T cells from PBMCs. The receptor was isolated from a human donor with multiple sclerosis. CDR3: CASSLETSSYEQYF. As DNA, the CDR3 is TGCGCCAGCAGCTTGGAGACTAGCTCCTACGAGCAGTACTTC.